The next 5 T cell receptor beta chains were all read from a single sample in a study of hypomethylating agent response in myelodysplastic syndrome. The table came from immunoSEQ multiplex PCR; TCRdb's copy has only in-frame clones and leaves some out. The table includes more than 3,500 clones, approximately 78% detected once. The specimen was bone marrow, collected before or after starting hypomethylating agent treatment for myelodysplastic syndrome (not recorded which). All receptors derive from a human donor with myelodysplastic syndrome.

V usage is TRBV14 and J usage is TRBJ2-1; weak D call: TRBD2 (7 bases). V lost 0 bases and J lost 3, with 12 bases in between. Germline V gene lookup returns CDR1 SGHDN and CDR2 FVKESK. There are 16 residues in the CDR3. For the CDR3, the DNA is TGTGCCAGCAGCCAAGACAGAGGGGGGGTCTACAATGAGCAGTTCTTC. Its translation: CASSQDRGGVYNEQFF.

V gene TRBV6-5 combines with J gene TRBJ1-6; D gene uncertain. In germline, CDR1 is MNHEY, CDR2 SVGAGI. The CDR3 extends over 14 amino acids. V was trimmed by 0 bases and J by 7 bases, leaving 7 bases between them. CDR3 DNA: TGTGCCAGCAGTTACTCTGAAAGGAATTCACCCCTCCACTTT. Residues: CASSYSERNSPLHF.

This rearrangement joins TRBV10-2 to TRBJ2-6; D unclear. V lost 4 bases and J 9 bases, leaving 13 bases between the germline ends. The CDR3 spans 14 residues. Germline V gene lookup returns CDR1 WSHSY and CDR2 SAAADI. CDR3 sequence: CASSGQIGGNVLTF. The CDR3 DNA sequence: TGCGCCAGCAGTGGGCAGATAGGTGGCAACGTCCTGACTTTC.

The V gene is TRBV7-2, the J gene TRBJ1-6; unclear D gene. The germline V gene encodes CDR1 SGHTA and CDR2 FQGNSA. The CDR3 covers 15 residues. Deletions cut 2 bases from V and 5 bases from J, with 10 bases between. CDR3 loop: CASSLIVPNNSPLHF. The DNA for the CDR3 is TGTGCCAGCAGCTTAATCGTACCAAATAATTCACCCCTCCACTTT.

With regard to this clone: A junction boundary mismatches the germline segment, possibly from a read error. The gene calls are TRBV2 and TRBJ2-7; 8 bases map to TRBD1. The CDR3 has 13 amino acids. Germline V gives CDR1 SNHLY, CDR2 FYNNEI. The CDR3 nucleotides are TGTGCCAGCACAGGGGGCACGTCCTACAAGCAGTACTTC. Translated: CASTGGTSYKQYF. Looking up the rest from reference TRBV2 and TRBJ2-7 gives the full variable domain: EPEVTQTPSHQVTQMGQEVILRCVPISNHLYFYWYRQILGQKVEFLVSFYNNEISEKSEIFDDQFSVERPDGSNFTLKIRSTKLEDSAMYFCASTGGTSYKQYFGPGTRLTVT.